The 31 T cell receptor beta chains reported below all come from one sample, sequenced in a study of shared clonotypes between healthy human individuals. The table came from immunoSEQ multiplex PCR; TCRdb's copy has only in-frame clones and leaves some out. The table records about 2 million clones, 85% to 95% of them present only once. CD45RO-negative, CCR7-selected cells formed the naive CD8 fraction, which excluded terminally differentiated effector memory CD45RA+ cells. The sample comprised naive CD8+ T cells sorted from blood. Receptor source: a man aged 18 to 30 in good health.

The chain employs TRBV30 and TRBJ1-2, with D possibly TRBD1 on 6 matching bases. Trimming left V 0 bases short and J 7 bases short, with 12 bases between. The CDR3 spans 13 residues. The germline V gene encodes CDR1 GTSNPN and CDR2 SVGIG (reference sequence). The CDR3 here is CAWSVVGGGGYTF. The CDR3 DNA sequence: TGTGCCTGGAGTGTAGTCGGAGGGGGTGGCTACACCTTC.

The CDR3 sequence: CANRGDYGYTF. CDR3 in DNA: TGTGCCAACAGGGGAGACTATGGCTACACCTTC. The V call is TRBV2, the J call TRBJ1-2, with TRBD1 identical over 7 bases. The ends lost 10 bases at V and 3 bases at J; junction bases unmatched: 2. The CDR3 totals 11 residues. Germline loops: CDR1 SNHLY, CDR2 FYNNEI.

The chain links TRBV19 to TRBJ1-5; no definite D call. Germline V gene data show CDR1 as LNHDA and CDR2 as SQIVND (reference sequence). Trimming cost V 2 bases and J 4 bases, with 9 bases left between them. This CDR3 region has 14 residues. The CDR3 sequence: CASSIWQNNQPQHF. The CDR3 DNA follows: TGTGCCAGTAGTATATGGCAGAATAATCAGCCCCAGCATTTT.

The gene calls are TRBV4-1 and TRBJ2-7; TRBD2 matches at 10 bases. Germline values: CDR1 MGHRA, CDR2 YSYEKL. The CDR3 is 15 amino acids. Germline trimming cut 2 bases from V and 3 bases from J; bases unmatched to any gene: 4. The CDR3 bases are TGCGCCAGCAGCCAATCTCCTAGCGGGGGCTACGAGCAGTACTTC. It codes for CASSQSPSGGYEQYF.

The CDR3, as DNA: TGTGCCAGCAGTGAAGCATTGGGGTCCGTCTACTATGGCTACACCTTC. Translated, it gives CASSEALGSVYYGYTF. This chain joins TRBV2 and TRBJ1-2; D remains ambiguous. CDR1 is SNHLY, CDR2 FYNNEI, per germline. V gave up 0 bases and J gave up 3 bases, with 14 bases separating them. This CDR3 region has 16 residues.

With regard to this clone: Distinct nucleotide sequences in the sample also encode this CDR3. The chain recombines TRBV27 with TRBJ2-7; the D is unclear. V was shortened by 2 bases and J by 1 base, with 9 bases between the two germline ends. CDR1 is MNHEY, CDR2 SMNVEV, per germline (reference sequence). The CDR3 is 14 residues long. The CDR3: CASSLKGNSYEQYF. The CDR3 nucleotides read TGTGCCAGCAGTTTAAAAGGTAATTCCTACGAGCAGTACTTC.

In DNA form, the CDR3 reads TGTGCCAGCAGTGAAGGGACCACTTGGCAGCCCCAGCATTTT. It is translated as CASSEGTTWQPQHF. V gene TRBV25-1 combines with J gene TRBJ1-5; TRBD1 might be the D (5 bases). V was trimmed by 2 bases and J by 7 bases, leaving 12 bases between them. The CDR3 extends over 14 amino acids. Germline values: CDR1 MGHDK, CDR2 SYGVNS.

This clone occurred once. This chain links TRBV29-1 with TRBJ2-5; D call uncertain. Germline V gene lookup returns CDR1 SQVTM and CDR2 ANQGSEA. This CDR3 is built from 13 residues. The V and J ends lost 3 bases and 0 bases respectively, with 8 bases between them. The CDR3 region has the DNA TGCAGCGTTGATGTCACCAACCAAGAGACCCAGTACTTC. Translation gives CSVDVTNQETQYF.

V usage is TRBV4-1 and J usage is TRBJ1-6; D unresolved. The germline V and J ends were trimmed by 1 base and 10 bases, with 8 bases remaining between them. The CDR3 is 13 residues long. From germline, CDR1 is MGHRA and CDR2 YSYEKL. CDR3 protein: CASSQVDTSPLHF. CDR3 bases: TGCGCCAGCAGCCAAGTCGACACCTCACCCCTCCACTTT.

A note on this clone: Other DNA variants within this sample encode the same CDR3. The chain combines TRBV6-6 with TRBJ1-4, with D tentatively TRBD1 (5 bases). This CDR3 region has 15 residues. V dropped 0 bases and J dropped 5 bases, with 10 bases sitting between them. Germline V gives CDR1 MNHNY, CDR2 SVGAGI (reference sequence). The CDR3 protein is CASSYSSGGNEKLFF. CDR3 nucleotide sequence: TGTGCCAGCAGTTACTCGAGCGGGGGAAATGAAAAACTGTTTTTT.

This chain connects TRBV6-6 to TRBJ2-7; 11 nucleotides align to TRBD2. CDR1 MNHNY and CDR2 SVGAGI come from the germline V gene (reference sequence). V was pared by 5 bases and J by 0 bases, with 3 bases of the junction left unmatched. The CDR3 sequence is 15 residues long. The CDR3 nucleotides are TGTGCCAGCAGTGTGACTAGCGGGATCTCCTACGAGCAGTACTTC. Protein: CASSVTSGISYEQYF.

The DNA for the CDR3 is TGTGCCAGCACTACGGGCGAAGATAATTCACCCCTCCACTTT. Translating gives CASTTGEDNSPLHF. The chain combines TRBV9 with TRBJ1-6; D not certain. The V end lost 6 bases, the J end lost 5 bases, and 12 bases lay between the germline ends. There are 14 residues in the CDR3. Germline V gene sequence: CDR1 SGDLS, CDR2 YYNGEE.

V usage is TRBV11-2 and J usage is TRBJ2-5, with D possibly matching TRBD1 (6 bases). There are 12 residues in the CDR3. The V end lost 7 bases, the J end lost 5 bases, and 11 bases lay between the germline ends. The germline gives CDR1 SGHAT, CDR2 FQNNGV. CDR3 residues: CASTIRGETQYF. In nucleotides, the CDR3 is TGTGCCAGCACTATCAGGGGCGAGACCCAGTACTTC.

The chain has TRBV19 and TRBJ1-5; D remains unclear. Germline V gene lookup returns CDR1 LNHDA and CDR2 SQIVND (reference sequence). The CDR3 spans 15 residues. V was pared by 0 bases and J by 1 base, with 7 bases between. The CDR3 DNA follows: TGTGCCAGTAGTATAGATCCTTCAAGCAATCAGCCCCAGCATTTT. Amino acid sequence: CASSIDPSSNQPQHF. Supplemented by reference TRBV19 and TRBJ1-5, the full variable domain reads DGGITQSPKYLFRKEGQNVTLSCEQNLNHDAMYWYRQDPGQGLRLIYYSQIVNDFQKGDIAEGYSVSREKKESFPLTVTSAQKNPTAFYLCASSIDPSSNQPQHFGDGTRLSIL.

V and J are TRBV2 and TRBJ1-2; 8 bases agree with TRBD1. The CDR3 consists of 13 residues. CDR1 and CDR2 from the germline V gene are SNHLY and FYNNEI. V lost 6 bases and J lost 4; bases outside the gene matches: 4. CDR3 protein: CASRGGQVYGYTF. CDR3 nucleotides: TGTGCCAGCAGAGGGGGACAGGTCTATGGCTACACCTTC. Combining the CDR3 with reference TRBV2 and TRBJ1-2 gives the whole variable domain EPEVTQTPSHQVTQMGQEVILRCVPISNHLYFYWYRQILGQKVEFLVSFYNNEISEKSEIFDDQFSVERPDGSNFTLKIRSTKLEDSAMYFCASRGGQVYGYTFGSGTRLTVV.

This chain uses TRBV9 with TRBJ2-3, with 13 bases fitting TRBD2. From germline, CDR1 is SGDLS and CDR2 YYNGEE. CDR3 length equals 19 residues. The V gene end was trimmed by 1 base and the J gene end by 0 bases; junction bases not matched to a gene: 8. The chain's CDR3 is CASSVRGLAGLTSTDTQYF. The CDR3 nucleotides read TGTGCCAGCAGCGTAAGGGGACTAGCGGGATTGACTAGCACAGATACGCAGTATTTT.

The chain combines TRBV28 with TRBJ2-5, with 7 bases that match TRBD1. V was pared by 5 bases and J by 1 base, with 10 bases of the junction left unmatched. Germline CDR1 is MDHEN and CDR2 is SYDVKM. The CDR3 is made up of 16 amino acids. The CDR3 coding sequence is TGTGCCAGCAGTACCCCCACAGGGGTAAGCCAAGAGACCCAGTACTTC. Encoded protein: CASSTPTGVSQETQYF. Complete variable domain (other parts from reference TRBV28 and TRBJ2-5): DVKVTQSSRYLVKRTGEKVFLECVQDMDHENMFWYRQDPGLGLRLIYFSYDVKMKEKGDIPEGYSVSREKKERFSLILESASTNQTSMYLCASSTPTGVSQETQYFGPGTRLLVL.

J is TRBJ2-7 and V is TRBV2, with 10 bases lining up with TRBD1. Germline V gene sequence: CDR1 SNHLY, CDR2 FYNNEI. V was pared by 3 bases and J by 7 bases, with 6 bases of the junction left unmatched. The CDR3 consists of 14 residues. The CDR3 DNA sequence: TGTGCCAGCAGTGAGACAGGGGGCGCCGGGGAGCAGTACTTC. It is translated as CASSETGGAGEQYF. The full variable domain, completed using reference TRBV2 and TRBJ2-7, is EPEVTQTPSHQVTQMGQEVILRCVPISNHLYFYWYRQILGQKVEFLVSFYNNEISEKSEIFDDQFSVERPDGSNFTLKIRSTKLEDSAMYFCASSETGGAGEQYFGPGTRLTVT.

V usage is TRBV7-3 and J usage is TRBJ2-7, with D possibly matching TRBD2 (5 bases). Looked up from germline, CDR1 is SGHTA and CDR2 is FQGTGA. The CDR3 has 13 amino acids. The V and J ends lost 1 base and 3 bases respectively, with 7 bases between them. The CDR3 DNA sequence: TGTGCCAGCAGCTTAAGTCGGGGCTACGAGCAGTACTTC. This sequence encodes CASSLSRGYEQYF.

The CDR3 DNA reads TGTGCCAGCAGCTTAGAGGCAGCGGGAGTATACGAGCAGTTCTTC. Amino acid sequence: CASSLEAAGVYEQFF. The V and J genes are TRBV7-6 and TRBJ2-1; 8 bases align to TRBD2. Germline CDR1 and CDR2: SGHVS and FNYEAQ. This CDR3 contains 15 residues. Trimming at V came to 1 base and at J to 10 bases, leaving 9 bases not matched to a gene.

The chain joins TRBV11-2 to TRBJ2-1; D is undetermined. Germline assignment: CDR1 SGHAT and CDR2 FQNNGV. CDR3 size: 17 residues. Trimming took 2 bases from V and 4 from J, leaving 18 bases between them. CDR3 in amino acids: CASSLPWASSLYNEQFF. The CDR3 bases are TGTGCCAGCAGCTTACCGTGGGCGTCGAGTCTTTACAATGAGCAGTTCTTC.

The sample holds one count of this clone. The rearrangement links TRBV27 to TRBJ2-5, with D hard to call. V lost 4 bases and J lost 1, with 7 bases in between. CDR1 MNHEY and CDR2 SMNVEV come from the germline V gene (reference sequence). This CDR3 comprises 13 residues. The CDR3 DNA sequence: TGTGCCAGCAGTTCCCCAATCCAAGAGACCCAGTACTTC. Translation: CASSSPIQETQYF.

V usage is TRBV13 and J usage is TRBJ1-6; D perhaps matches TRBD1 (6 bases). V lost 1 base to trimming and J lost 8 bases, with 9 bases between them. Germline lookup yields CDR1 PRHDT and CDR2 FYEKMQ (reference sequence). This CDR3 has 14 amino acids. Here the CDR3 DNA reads TGTGCCAGCAGCTTAGACAGGGCTGATTCACCCCTCCACTTT. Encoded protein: CASSLDRADSPLHF.

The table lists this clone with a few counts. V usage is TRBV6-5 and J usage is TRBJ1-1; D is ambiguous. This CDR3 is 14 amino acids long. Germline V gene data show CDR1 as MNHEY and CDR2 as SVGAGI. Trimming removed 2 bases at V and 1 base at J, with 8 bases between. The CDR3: CASSYGVPNTEAFF. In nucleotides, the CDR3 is TGTGCCAGCAGTTACGGGGTTCCGAACACTGAAGCTTTCTTT.

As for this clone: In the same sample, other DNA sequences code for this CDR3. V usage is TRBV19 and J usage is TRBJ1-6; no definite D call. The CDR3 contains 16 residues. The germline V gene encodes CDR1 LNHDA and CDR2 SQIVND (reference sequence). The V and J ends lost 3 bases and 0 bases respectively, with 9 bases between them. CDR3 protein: CASSILGSSYNSPLHF. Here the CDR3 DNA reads TGTGCCAGTAGTATTTTGGGGAGCTCCTATAATTCACCCCTCCACTTT.

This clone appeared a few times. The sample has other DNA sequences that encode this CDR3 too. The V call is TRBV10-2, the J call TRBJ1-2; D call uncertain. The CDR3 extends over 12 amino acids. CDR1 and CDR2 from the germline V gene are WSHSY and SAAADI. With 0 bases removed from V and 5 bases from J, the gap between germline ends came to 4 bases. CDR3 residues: CASSESGYGYTF. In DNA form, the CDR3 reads TGCGCCAGCAGTGAGTCAGGTTATGGCTACACCTTC.

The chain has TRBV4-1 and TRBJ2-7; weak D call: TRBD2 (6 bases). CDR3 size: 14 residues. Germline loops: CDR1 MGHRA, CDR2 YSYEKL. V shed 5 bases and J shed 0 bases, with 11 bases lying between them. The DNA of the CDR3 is TGCGCCAGCAGCGCAGTAGCGGACTCCTACGAGCAGTACTTC. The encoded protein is CASSAVADSYEQYF.

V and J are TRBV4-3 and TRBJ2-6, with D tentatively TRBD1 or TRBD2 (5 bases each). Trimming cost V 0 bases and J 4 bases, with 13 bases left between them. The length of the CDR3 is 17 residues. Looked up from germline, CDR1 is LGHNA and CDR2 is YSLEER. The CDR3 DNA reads TGCGCCAGCAGCCAAGATTCGGCAGGGACCGGGGCCAACGTCCTGACTTTC. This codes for CASSQDSAGTGANVLTF.

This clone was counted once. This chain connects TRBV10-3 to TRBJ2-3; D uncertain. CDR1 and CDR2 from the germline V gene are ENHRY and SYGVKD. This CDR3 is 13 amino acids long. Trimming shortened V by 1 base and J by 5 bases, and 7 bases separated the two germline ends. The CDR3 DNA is TGTGCCATCAGTGAGTTACAGCAAGATACGCAGTATTTT. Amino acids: CAISELQQDTQYF.

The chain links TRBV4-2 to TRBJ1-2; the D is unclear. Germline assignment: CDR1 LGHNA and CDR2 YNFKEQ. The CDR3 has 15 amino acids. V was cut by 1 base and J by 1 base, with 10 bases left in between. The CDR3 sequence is CASSQARPDNYGYTF. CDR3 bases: TGTGCCAGCAGCCAAGCCAGGCCGGATAACTATGGCTACACCTTC.

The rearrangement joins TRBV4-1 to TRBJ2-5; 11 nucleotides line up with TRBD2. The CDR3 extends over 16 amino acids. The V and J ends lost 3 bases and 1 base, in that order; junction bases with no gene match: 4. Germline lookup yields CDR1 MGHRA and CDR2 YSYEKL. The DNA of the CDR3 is TGCGCCAGCAGCCATAAACTAGCGGGAGCCCAAGAGACCCAGTACTTC. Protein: CASSHKLAGAQETQYF.